The clone carrying this T cell receptor (beta chain) was seen only once. The data were taken from a study of T cell changes during pregnancy in multiple sclerosis. Repertoires were generated with immunoSEQ multiplex PCR, while TCRdb's copy carries only in-frame clones and drops some. Of approximately 62,000 clones in the sample, 93% were seen once. The CDR3 runs 15 residues. The V gene's germline CDR1 is SNHLY and CDR2 FYNNEI. Trimming left V 4 bases short and J 7 bases short, with 19 bases between. The sequence was obtained from a female donor with multiple sclerosis, enrolled in a pregnancy study. The sample in question was CD8+ T cells from peripheral blood mononuclear cells, obtained in the second trimester of pregnancy. The chain links TRBV2 to TRBJ1-2; D remains unclear. CDR3 in amino acids: CASSGRPVSDVGYTF. CDR3 sequence (DNA): TGTGCCAGCAGTGGGAGGCCAGTCTCAGACGTTGGCTACACCTTC.